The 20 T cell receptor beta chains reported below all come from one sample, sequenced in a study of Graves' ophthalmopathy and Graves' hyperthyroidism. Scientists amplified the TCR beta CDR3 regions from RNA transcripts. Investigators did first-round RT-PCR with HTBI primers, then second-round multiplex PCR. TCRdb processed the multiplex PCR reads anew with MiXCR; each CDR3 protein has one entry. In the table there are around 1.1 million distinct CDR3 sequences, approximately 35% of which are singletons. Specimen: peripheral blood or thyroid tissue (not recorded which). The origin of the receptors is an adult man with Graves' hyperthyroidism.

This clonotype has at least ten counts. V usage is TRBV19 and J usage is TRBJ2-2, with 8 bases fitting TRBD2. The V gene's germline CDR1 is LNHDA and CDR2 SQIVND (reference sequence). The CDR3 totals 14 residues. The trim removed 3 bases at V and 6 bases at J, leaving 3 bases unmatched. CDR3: CASSITSGAGELFF. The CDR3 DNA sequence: TGTGCCAGTAGTATCACTAGCGGTGCCGGGGAGCTGTTTTTT. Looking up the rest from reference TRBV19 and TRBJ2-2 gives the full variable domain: DGGITQSPKYLFRKEGQNVTLSCEQNLNHDAMYWYRQDPGQGLRLIYYSQIVNDFQKGDIAEGYSVSREKKESFPLTVTSAQKNPTAFYLCASSITSGAGELFFGEGSRLTVL.

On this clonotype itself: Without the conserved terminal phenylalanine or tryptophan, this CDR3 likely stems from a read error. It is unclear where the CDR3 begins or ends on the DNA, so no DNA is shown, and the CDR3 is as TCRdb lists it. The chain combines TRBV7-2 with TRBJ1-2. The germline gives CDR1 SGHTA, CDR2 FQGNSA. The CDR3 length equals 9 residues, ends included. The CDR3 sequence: CASSLGDTY.

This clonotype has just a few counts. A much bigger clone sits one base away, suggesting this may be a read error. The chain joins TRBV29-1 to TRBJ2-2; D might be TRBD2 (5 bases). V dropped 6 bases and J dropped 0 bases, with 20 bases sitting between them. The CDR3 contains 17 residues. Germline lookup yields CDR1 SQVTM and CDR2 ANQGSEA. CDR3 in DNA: TGCAGCGTCCGAGCTGGCAGGAGGCTGGCGAACACCGGGGAGCTGTTTTTT. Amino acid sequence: CSVRAGRRLANTGELFF.

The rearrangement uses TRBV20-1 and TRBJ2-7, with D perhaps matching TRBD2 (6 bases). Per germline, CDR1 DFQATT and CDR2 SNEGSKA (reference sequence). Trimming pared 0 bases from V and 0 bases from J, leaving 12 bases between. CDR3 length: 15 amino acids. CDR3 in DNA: TGCAGTGCTAGAGATATTAGCGGAAGCTCCTACGAGCAGTACTTC. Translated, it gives CSARDISGSSYEQYF.

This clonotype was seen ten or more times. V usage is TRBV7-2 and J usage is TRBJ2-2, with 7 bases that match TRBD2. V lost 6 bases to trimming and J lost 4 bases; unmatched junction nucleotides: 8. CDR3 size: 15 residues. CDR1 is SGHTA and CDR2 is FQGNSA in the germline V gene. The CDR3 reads CASSFGGGGTGELFF. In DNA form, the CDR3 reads TGTGCCAGCAGTTTTGGCGGGGGAGGCACCGGGGAGCTGTTTTTT.

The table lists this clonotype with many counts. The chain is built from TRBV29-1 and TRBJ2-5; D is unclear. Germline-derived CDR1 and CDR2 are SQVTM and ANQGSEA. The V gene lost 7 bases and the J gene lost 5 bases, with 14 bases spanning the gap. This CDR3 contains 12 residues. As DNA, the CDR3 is TGCAGCGCTCGCCCAATCATGGAGACCCAGTACTTC. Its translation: CSARPIMETQYF.

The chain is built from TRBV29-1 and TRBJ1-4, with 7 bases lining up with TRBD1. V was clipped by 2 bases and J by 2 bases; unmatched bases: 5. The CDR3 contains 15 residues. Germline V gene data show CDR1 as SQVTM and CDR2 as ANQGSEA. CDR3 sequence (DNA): TGCAGCGTTGAAACCTCAGGGGGTACTAATGAAAAACTGTTTTTT. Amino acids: CSVETSGGTNEKLFF.

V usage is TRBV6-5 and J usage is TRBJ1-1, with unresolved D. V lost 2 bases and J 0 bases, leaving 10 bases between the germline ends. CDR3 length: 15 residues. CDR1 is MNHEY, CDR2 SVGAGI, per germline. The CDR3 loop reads CASSYAGIMNTEAFF. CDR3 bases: TGTGCCAGCAGTTACGCCGGAATCATGAACACTGAAGCTTTCTTT.

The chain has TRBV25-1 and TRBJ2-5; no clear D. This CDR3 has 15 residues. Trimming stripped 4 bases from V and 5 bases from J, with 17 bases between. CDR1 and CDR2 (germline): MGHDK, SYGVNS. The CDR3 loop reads CASSASGGTLETQYF. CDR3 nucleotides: TGTGCCAGCAGTGCTAGTGGTGGTACCTTGGAGACCCAGTACTTC.

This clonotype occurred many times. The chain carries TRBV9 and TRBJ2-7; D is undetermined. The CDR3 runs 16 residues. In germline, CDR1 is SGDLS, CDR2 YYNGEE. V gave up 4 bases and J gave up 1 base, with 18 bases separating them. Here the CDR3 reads CASSLGWQAVSYEQYF. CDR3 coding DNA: TGTGCCAGCAGCTTAGGTTGGCAGGCGGTATCCTACGAGCAGTACTTC.

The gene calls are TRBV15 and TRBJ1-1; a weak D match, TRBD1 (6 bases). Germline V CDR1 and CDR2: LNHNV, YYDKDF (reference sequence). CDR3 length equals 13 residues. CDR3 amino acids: CAHGEGVNTEAFF. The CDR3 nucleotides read TGTGCACACGGCGAGGGGGTGAACACTGAAGCTTTCTTT.

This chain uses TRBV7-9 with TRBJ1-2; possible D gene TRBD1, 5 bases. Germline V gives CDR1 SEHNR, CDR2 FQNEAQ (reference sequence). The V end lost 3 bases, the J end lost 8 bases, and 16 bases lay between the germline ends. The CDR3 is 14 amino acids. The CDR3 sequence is CASSLIQGGKGYTF. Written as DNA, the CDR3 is TGTGCCAGCAGCTTGATCCAGGGCGGGAAGGGCTACACCTTC.

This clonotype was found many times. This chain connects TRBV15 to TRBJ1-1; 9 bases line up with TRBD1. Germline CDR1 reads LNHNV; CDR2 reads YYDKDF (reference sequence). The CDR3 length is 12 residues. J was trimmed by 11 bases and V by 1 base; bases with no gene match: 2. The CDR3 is CATSRGDREAFF. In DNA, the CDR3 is TGTGCCACCAGCAGAGGGGACAGGGAGGCTTTCTTT.

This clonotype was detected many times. As DNA, the CDR3 is TGCGCCAGCAGCCCAGACAGGTTCTACGAGCAGTACTTC. This gives the protein CASSPDRFYEQYF. V usage is TRBV5-1 and J usage is TRBJ2-7; TRBD1 is a possible D gene (6 bases). Per germline, CDR1 SGHRS and CDR2 YFSETQ. The V end was cut by 4 bases, the J end by 3 bases, with 11 bases between. The CDR3 consists of 13 residues.

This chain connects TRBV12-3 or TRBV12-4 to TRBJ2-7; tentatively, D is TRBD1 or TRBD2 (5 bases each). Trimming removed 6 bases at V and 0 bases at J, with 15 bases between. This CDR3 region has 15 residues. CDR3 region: CASRLGPPSSYEQYF. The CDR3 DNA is TGTGCCAGCAGGCTGGGACCGCCGAGCTCCTACGAGCAGTACTTC.

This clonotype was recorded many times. CDR3 sequence: CAISESKGYEQYF. The DNA of the CDR3 is TGTGCCATCAGTGAGTCGAAAGGCTACGAGCAGTACTTC. V and J are TRBV10-3 and TRBJ2-7, with unresolved D. This CDR3 has 13 amino acids. Trimming shortened V by 0 bases and J by 3 bases, and 6 bases separated the two germline ends. In germline, CDR1 is ENHRY, CDR2 SYGVKD.

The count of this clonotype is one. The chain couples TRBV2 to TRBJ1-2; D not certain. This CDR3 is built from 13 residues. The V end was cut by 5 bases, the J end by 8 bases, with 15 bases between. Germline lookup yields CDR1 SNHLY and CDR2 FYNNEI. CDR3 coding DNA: TGTGCCAGCAGTTTAAAGGTAGTAGGCGGCTACACCTTC. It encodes CASSLKVVGGYTF.

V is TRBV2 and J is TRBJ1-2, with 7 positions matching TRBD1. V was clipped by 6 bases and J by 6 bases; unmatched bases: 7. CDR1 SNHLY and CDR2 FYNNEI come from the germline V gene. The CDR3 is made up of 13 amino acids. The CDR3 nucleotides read TGTGCCAGCAGAGAGACCGGGACAGATGGCTACACCTTC. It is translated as CASRETGTDGYTF.

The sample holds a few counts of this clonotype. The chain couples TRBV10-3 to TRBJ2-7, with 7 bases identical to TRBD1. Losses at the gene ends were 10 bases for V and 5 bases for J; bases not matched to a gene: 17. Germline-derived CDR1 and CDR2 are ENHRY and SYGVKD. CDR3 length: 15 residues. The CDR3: CASNPSGTVHHEQYF. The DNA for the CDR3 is TGTGCCAGCAACCCCTCCGGGACAGTGCATCACGAGCAGTACTTC.

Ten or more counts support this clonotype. The CDR3 DNA reads TGTGCCACCAGTGATGCCAGGACTGGGGCCAACGTCCTGACTTTC. The encoded protein is CATSDARTGANVLTF. This rearrangement joins TRBV24-1 to TRBJ2-6, with no clear D. Trimming took off 3 bases at V and 2 bases at J, with 7 bases between the two ends. The CDR3 consists of 15 residues. CDR1 is KGHDR, CDR2 SFDVKD, per germline.